This TCR beta chain is drawn from a study of CD8 T cells in ankylosing spondylitis (dated by TCRdb to the late 2010s). In terms of the full investigation: To find TCR variants linked to disease, the study profiled T cell receptor beta repertoires in ankylosing spondylitis patients and healthy donors. Samples of peripheral blood were taken, and for ankylosing spondylitis patients, synovial fluid was collected as well. The full study cohort comprised 20 to 25 ankylosing spondylitis patients and some 110 healthy donors.

Sequencing was performed on an Illumina HiSeq 2500. Quantitative 5'-RACE with molecular barcodes was the method used to prepare the TCR beta libraries. On the authors' methods: A new computational method based on a probabilistic model of VDJ rearrangement was used to identify disease-linked TCR variants. TCRdb redid the processing of the public reads, applying fastp at Q25 and MiXCR, and retained in-frame beta chains. All rows with the same CDR3 protein become a single entry with the most common DNA and genes. The authors' filters were not applied to this entry. This sample has about 150,000 distinct CDR3 sequences in its table, and about 10% of those were observed once. Roughly 4.5% of the sample comes from the top ten. What the authors observed across the whole study: Some TCR beta motif variants had previously been reported in synovial fluid and blood of reactive arthritis patients, which suggested common disease-initiation mechanisms. A TCR beta motif made up of several highly homologous amino acid variants appeared to be characteristic of blood from ankylosing spondylitis patients. In peripheral blood, the disease-linked clones were found at relatively low frequencies and had a CD8+ phenotype. According to the report, matched synovial fluid samples from ankylosing spondylitis patients were significantly enriched for the disease-linked clones.

Counted from cysteine to phenylalanine, this CDR3 has 16 amino acids. Solely the CDR3 DNA is kept, with 48 bases framed from the first base. The CDR1 and CDR2 encoded by the germline V gene are SGHRS and YFSETQ. For this chain, trimming is 3 bases at the V end and 3 bases at the J end, and the number of junction bases without a gene match is 6. This clonotype was seen many times. Its specific antigen is unknown. Base quality data are lacking; no much larger clone is found one base away. This sequence uses TRBV5-1 and TRBJ2-2, with 9 central nucleotides matching TRBD1. Input material: blood, either unsorted or a sorted T cell fraction (not recorded which). This TCR came from a female donor with ankylosing spondylitis or in good health (not recorded which). The CDR3 protein is CASSSYRGRDTGELFF. The nucleotide sequence reads TGCGCCAGCAGCTCCTACAGGGGGCGCGACACCGGGGAGCTGTTTTTT.